This T cell receptor beta chain was identified during a study of human T cells and chemical hapten exposure. Study overall: Affected patients, primarily female, had alopecia areata, totalis or universalis.

Sample time point: patch test 1, 2 weeks after DPC sensitization. Sample treatment: therapeutic diphenylcyclopropenone sensitization with weekly scalp DPC. In the original processing: Sampled TCR counts reached a median of roughly 100,000 per sample, with values ranging from about 20,000 to 750,000. Each CDR3 protein gets one entry after TCRdb re-called the RACE reads with MiXCR. The V and J calls come from TCRdb's annotation, not from the publication. This table has fewer than 400,000 distinct CDR3 sequences, roughly 6.9% appearing once. The CDR3 spans 14 residues. Looked up from germline, CDR1 is SGHRS and CDR2 is YFSETQ. The V segment lost 6 bases and the J segment 0 bases; nucleotides outside the gene matches: 1.

Here the sequenced sample was whole blood, taken in connection with sensitization to the hapten diphenylcyclopropenone (DPC). This sequence was found in a woman between 18 and 30 years old with alopecia areata. Some clones in this sample may be carry-over from other donors' samples. V usage is TRBV5-1 and J usage is TRBJ2-1, with 9 bases lining up with TRBD2. This chain's CDR3 is CASKTSGSYNEQFF. CDR3 nucleotide sequence: TGCGCCAGCAAGACTAGCGGCTCCTACAATGAGCAGTTCTTC.